The TCR beta chain under discussion was sequenced for a study of T cells in localized non-small cell lung cancer (dated by TCRdb to 2018 to 2020). Broadly, across the study: The study examined T cell repertoires in under 300 patients with early-stage NSCLC and compared tumors with uninvolved tumor-adjacent lungs. The cohort was made up of hundreds of treatment-naive NSCLC patients whose localized lung tumors had been resected. A mean age of roughly 66 years was recorded for the NSCLC patients, of whom approximately 130 were male and about a hundred were female. Study-wide findings and limitations: Uninvolved tumor-adjacent lung showed the highest T cell clonality, higher than tumor, which suggests more focused antigenic responses in the uninvolved tumor-adjacent lung. Because the study design was exploratory, TCR variables were selected using unadjusted p-values without false-discovery rate correction. Higher blood T cell density associated with longer overall survival, while higher adjacent-lung clonality associated with shorter survival. A median of about 55 of the top 100 tumor clones were detected in paired uninvolved adjacent lung, and around 30 of these tumor clones were also found among the top 100 clones of the paired uninvolved adjacent lung. Multi-region tumor sequencing was not performed, so intratumor heterogeneity could not be excluded.

Reading the germline V gene gives CDR1 MNHEY and CDR2 SVGAGI. From cysteine to phenylalanine, the CDR3 is 16 amino acids long. The only DNA kept is the CDR3, 48 bases in frame from the first base. Germline trimming amounts to 1 base on V and 10 bases on J, with 9 as the count of junction bases outside the gene matches. At diagnosis, tumor, uninvolved tumor-adjacent lung and peripheral blood were collected and then preserved as a mix of FFPE and fresh-frozen material. Blood samples were analyzed as peripheral blood mononuclear cells for TCR repertoire profiling. TCR beta CDR3 regions were sequenced from DNA using the immunoSEQ Assay. The original pipeline was this. T cell density was computed as TCR beta template counts normalized to usable DNA estimated by amplifying housekeeping genes. Richness was estimated using the preseqR package, with extrapolation to 400,000 templates for PBMC samples and to 120,000 templates for tissue samples. Clonality was defined by subtracting Pielou's evenness from one. Tissue-enriched TCRs were identified through differential abundance testing performed on productive amino-acid clonotypes, with a minimum total count of 5 and an alpha of 0.1. The Jaccard Index and the Morisita Overlap Index were used to quantify repertoire overlap between compartments. GLIPH grouped TCR beta CDR3s together with public tetramer-defined viral CDR3s, and a viral motif had to include at least three viral sequences and show V-gene enrichment. As stored in TCRdb, this immuneACCESS dataset retains in-frame rearrangements with V and J assigned. A fraction of the clones does not appear; measured against another copy, unresolved V genes explain less than half of the discrepancy, and the remainder lacks a known reason. For V, J and clone size, that table is used; D and trimming come from the DNA. The sample data list about 15,000 clones, and approximately 85% of these were observed just once. The top ten clones comprise approximately 3.9% of the sample.

In its sample, this clone was seen once. The specificity of this receptor is unknown. No per-base quality is available; no much larger clone lies one base away. The receptor's source is a woman aged 35-75 years with stage I lung adenocarcinoma. This chain is built from TRBV6-5 and TRBJ1-6; 8 junctional bases match TRBD1. The source material was peripheral blood, sampled before any cancer treatment. The nucleotides are TGTGCCAGCAGTTACTTGAGACTCCGGGACAGGTCACCCCTCCACTTT. Protein translation: CASSYLRLRDRSPLHF.